These 30 T cell receptor beta chains originate from one sample sequenced in a study of T cell repertoires in cytomegalovirus infection. In TCRdb, the reads were re-called with MiXCR into one record per CDR3 protein. The sample includes about 770,000 distinct CDR3 sequences, roughly 28% seen only once; the top ten take 13%. These receptors have no known antigen. This material consisted of cultured CD8+ T cells from PBMCs, taken from culture after CMV antigen stimulation. Receptors originate from a human donor in good health (CMV status not recorded). Some clones in this sample may be carry-over from other donors' samples.

The J gene is TRBJ1-5, the V gene TRBV7-3; the D is unclear. The CDR3 sequence is 13 residues long. In germline, CDR1 is SGHTA, CDR2 FQGTGA. The germline V and J ends were trimmed by 6 bases and 4 bases, with 10 bases remaining between them. The CDR3 DNA is TGTGCCAGCAGTTCAACTCAGAATCAGCCCCAGCATTTT. Its translation: CASSSTQNQPQHF.

The chain couples TRBV5-5 to TRBJ2-6; D is perhaps TRBD1 (5 bases). The CDR3 runs 18 residues. CDR1 and CDR2 from the germline V gene are SGHKS and YYEKEE (reference sequence). Trimming took 1 base from V and 2 from J, leaving 16 bases between them. In nucleotides, the CDR3 is TGTGCCAGCAGCTTGTACGGCAGGGCGGTAGCTGGGGCCAACGTCCTGACTTTC. Its translation: CASSLYGRAVAGANVLTF.

This clonotype was seen many times. The chain links TRBV14 to TRBJ2-1; 7 nucleotides line up with TRBD2. Germline-derived CDR1 and CDR2 are SGHDN and FVKESK. V dropped 1 base and J dropped 2; count of bases not matched to a gene: 5. This CDR3 contains 16 residues. CDR3 region: CASSQVGGGAYNEQFF. The CDR3 DNA sequence: TGTGCCAGCAGCCAAGTTGGCGGGGGTGCCTACAATGAGCAGTTCTTC.

The gene calls are TRBV28 and TRBJ1-5; the D is unclear. This CDR3 is 13 amino acids long. V was cut by 5 bases and J by 7 bases, with 12 bases left in between. In germline, CDR1 is MDHEN, CDR2 SYDVKM. The DNA for the CDR3 is TGTGCCAGCAGTCCCCATACTGGCCAGCCCCAGCATTTT. Amino acids: CASSPHTGQPQHF.

This clonotype was picked up a small number of times. The chain uses TRBV7-6 and TRBJ1-1; 9 bases align to TRBD1. The CDR3 extends over 15 amino acids. CDR1 and CDR2 from the germline V gene are SGHVS and FNYEAQ. V trimming: 3 bases; J trimming: 5 bases; junction bases outside the gene matches: 7. The CDR3 is CASSLGGTGLTEAFF. DNA of the CDR3: TGTGCCAGCAGCTTGGGGGGGACAGGGTTAACTGAAGCTTTCTTT.

This clonotype was recorded a few times. V and J are TRBV7-3 and TRBJ2-1; 7 bases fit TRBD2. Germline values: CDR1 SGHTA, CDR2 FQGTGA. V lost 1 base and J lost 8; bases outside the gene matches: 8. The CDR3 runs 15 residues. The CDR3 loop reads CASSLNPGREDEQFF. Here the CDR3 DNA reads TGTGCCAGCAGCTTAAACCCTGGGAGGGAGGATGAGCAGTTCTTC. Looking up the rest from reference TRBV7-3 and TRBJ2-1 gives the full variable domain: GAGVSQTPSNKVTEKGKYVELRCDPISGHTALYWYRQSLGQGPEFLIYFQGTGAADDSGLPNDRFFAVRPEGSVSTLKIQRTERGDSAVYLCASSLNPGREDEQFFGPGTRLTVL.

This clonotype was seen many times. The genes are TRBV7-2 and TRBJ2-2; a weak D match, TRBD2 (5 bases). Trimming stripped 5 bases from V and 0 bases from J, with 10 bases between. Germline loops: CDR1 SGHTA, CDR2 FQGNSA. This CDR3 region has 15 residues. The CDR3 DNA reads as TGTGCCAGCAGCCTTGGACTGGCGAACACCGGGGAGCTGTTTTTT. This translates into CASSLGLANTGELFF.

This clonotype was detected only a few times. The chain links TRBV6-2 or TRBV6-3 to TRBJ1-2; tentative D call: TRBD1 (5 bases). CDR1 and CDR2 from the germline V gene are MNHEY and SVGEGT. The V end was cut by 5 bases, the J end by 5 bases, with 12 bases between. The CDR3 is 13 residues long. The CDR3 DNA reads TGTGCCAGCAGTCGACTTCCAGGGTATGGCTACACCTTC. Residues: CASSRLPGYGYTF.

The chain is built from TRBV27 and TRBJ1-4; D remains unclear. Looked up from germline, CDR1 is MNHEY and CDR2 is SMNVEV (reference sequence). This CDR3 spans 15 amino acids. Trimming stripped 9 bases from V and 0 bases from J, with 14 bases between. DNA of the CDR3: TGTGCCAGACCCCCGTCGGCTGCAACTAATGAAAAACTGTTTTTT. It is translated as CARPPSAATNEKLFF.

This clonotype was observed at least ten times. V is TRBV27 and J is TRBJ1-1, with D perhaps matching TRBD1 (6 bases). The V end lost 3 bases, the J end lost 5 bases, and 13 bases lay between the germline ends. From germline, CDR1 is MNHEY and CDR2 SMNVEV (reference sequence). This CDR3 spans 14 amino acids. The CDR3 coding sequence is TGTGCCAGCAGTTTGACCACGCAGGGGACTGAAGCTTTCTTT. Its protein product is CASSLTTQGTEAFF.

In its sample, this clonotype was seen many times. The chain links TRBV7-9 to TRBJ1-1; 7 positions match TRBD1. The CDR3 length is 16 residues. Germline V gene lookup returns CDR1 SEHNR and CDR2 FQNEAQ (reference sequence). Trimming removed 5 bases from V and 6 bases from J; junction bases left unmatched: 15. The CDR3 is CASSHIPTGKGSEAFF. The CDR3 DNA reads as TGTGCCAGCAGCCATATTCCGACAGGGAAAGGATCTGAAGCTTTCTTT. The variable domain in full, completed from reference TRBV7-9 and TRBJ1-1, reads DTGVSQNPRHKITKRGQNVTFRCDPISEHNRLYWYRQTLGQGPEFLTYFQNEAQLEKSRLLSDRFSAERPKGSFSTLEIQRTEQGDSAMYLCASSHIPTGKGSEAFFGQGTRLTVV.

This chain links TRBV4-1 with TRBJ2-3, with 12 bases aligning to TRBD2. The germline V gene has CDR1 MGHRA and CDR2 YSYEKL. Losses at the gene ends were 0 bases for V and 5 bases for J; bases not matched to a gene: 6. The CDR3 is 17 amino acids. Here the CDR3 DNA reads TGCGCCAGCAGCCAAGAGGATACTAGCGGGGGGTTAGATACGCAGTATTTT. As protein: CASSQEDTSGGLDTQYF.

This clonotype was counted only a few times. The rearrangement joins TRBV5-1 to TRBJ1-1; D uncertain. CDR3 size: 15 residues. The V gene's germline CDR1 is SGHRS and CDR2 YFSETQ. V was cut by 0 bases and J by 1 base, with 10 bases left in between. CDR3 residues: CASSLEGNPNTEAFF. CDR3 bases: TGCGCCAGCAGCTTGGAAGGGAACCCGAACACTGAAGCTTTCTTT.

This clonotype has a handful of counts. This rearrangement joins TRBV20-1 to TRBJ2-1; D possibly uses TRBD1 or TRBD2 (6 bases each). The CDR3 is made up of 17 amino acids. Germline CDR1 reads DFQATT; CDR2 reads SNEGSKA (reference sequence). The ends were cut back, 0 bases at V and 4 bases at J, with 19 bases in the middle. CDR3: CSARDPIRGHEYNEQFF. CDR3 bases: TGCAGTGCTAGAGATCCTATTCGGGGGCACGAGTACAATGAGCAGTTCTTC.

This chain uses TRBV7-9 with TRBJ1-1; 7 bases align to TRBD1. Germline V lookup: CDR1 SEHNR, CDR2 FQNEAQ (reference sequence). The length of the CDR3 is 12 residues. V shed 5 bases, J shed 7 bases, and the junction held 4 bases outside the gene matches. The CDR3 region has the DNA TGTGCCAGCAGCCAGGACAGGTTTGAAGCTTTCTTT. It yields the protein CASSQDRFEAFF.

A remark on this clonotype: Likely a read error: the CDR3 ends without its conserved phenylalanine or tryptophan. The chain has TRBV7-9 and TRBJ2-1, with D perhaps matching TRBD2 (6 bases). The CDR3 is 15 residues long. The V gene's germline CDR1 is SEHNR and CDR2 FQNEAQ (reference sequence). Trimming left V 4 bases short and J 0 bases short, with 10 bases between. The CDR3 here is CASSSDGSSYNEQFS. The CDR3 bases are TGTGCCAGCAGCTCAGACGGGAGCTCCTACAATGAGCAGTTCTCC.

The sample holds a few counts of this clonotype. This chain links TRBV27 with TRBJ2-5, with D perhaps TRBD1 (5 bases). Trimming took 3 bases from V and 5 from J, leaving 10 bases between them. The CDR3 has 13 amino acids. The germline V gene has CDR1 MNHEY and CDR2 SMNVEV (reference sequence). CDR3 nucleotide sequence: TGTGCCAGCAGTTTCAGGGATTGGGAGACCCAGTACTTC. It translates to CASSFRDWETQYF.

This clonotype showed up many times. This chain links TRBV7-9 with TRBJ2-7, with 13 bases matching TRBD2. V dropped 5 bases and J dropped 3; count of bases not matched to a gene: 13. The CDR3 length is 18 residues. Per the germline V gene, CDR1 is SEHNR and CDR2 is FQNEAQ (reference sequence). The CDR3 is CASSLPTSGGPNRYEQYF. In nucleotides, the CDR3 is TGTGCCAGCAGCCTGCCGACTAGCGGGGGGCCCAACCGCTACGAGCAGTACTTC.

This clonotype was recorded a few times. The genes are TRBV15 and TRBJ2-2, with a tentative D call TRBD1 (5 bases). The CDR3 runs 15 residues. V shed 5 bases and J shed 4 bases, with 14 bases lying between them. Germline CDR1 is LNHNV and CDR2 is YYDKDF (reference sequence). The DNA of the CDR3 is TGTGCCACCAGCCCCCGTAGGGGTGTCACCGGGGAGCTGTTTTTT. The encoded protein is CATSPRRGVTGELFF. Based on the CDR3 plus reference TRBV15 and TRBJ2-2, the full variable domain is DAMVIQNPRYQVTQFGKPVTLSCSQTLNHNVMYWYQQKSSQAPKLLFHYYDKDFNNEADTPDNFQSRRPNTSFCFLDIRSPGLGDTAMYLCATSPRRGVTGELFFGEGSRLTVL.

This clonotype was detected a few times. The chain employs TRBV7-8 and TRBJ2-5; D may be TRBD2 (6 bases). This CDR3 spans 16 amino acids. CDR1 and CDR2 (germline): SGHVS, FQNEAQ. Trimming removed 3 bases at V and 10 bases at J, with 24 bases between. The CDR3 sequence: CASSFLGVGSTGDQYF. In DNA form, the CDR3 reads TGTGCCAGCAGCTTCTTGGGGGTGGGGAGTACGGGAGACCAGTACTTC. The variable domain in full, completed from reference TRBV7-8 and TRBJ2-5, reads GAGVSQSPRYKVAKRGQDVALRCDPISGHVSLFWYQQALGQGPEFLTYFQNEAQLDKSGLPSDRFFAERPEGSVSTLKIQRTQQEDSAVYLCASSFLGVGSTGDQYFGPGTRLLVL.

The chain couples TRBV6-1 to TRBJ1-1; D gene ambiguous. The germline V gene has CDR1 MNHNS and CDR2 SASEGT. This CDR3 region has 15 residues. V shed 2 bases and J shed 6 bases, with 16 bases lying between them. The CDR3 DNA follows: TGTGCCAGCAGTGAATACGGCACCCGGAGCCCTGAAGCTTTCTTT. This codes for CASSEYGTRSPEAFF.

In DNA form, the CDR3 reads TGCGCCAGCAGCCAAGACGAGGGGCCGGGCACCGGGGAGCTGTTTTTT. Translated: CASSQDEGPGTGELFF. This chain links TRBV4-1 with TRBJ2-2; tentatively, D is TRBD1 or TRBD2 (5 bases each). Germline CDR1 MGHRA, CDR2 YSYEKL. CDR3 size: 16 residues. Trimming left V 0 bases short and J 4 bases short, with 12 bases between.

The genes are TRBV20-1 and TRBJ2-1; 7 bases align to TRBD1. Germline CDR1 reads DFQATT; CDR2 reads SNEGSKA (reference sequence). The junction had 11 bases not matched to a gene; V was cut back by 5 bases and J by 7 bases. This CDR3 has 14 amino acids. CDR3 coding DNA: TGCAGTGCTCCGACGGGACAGCAGATAAATGAGCAGTTCTTC. Translated: CSAPTGQQINEQFF.

This clonotype was counted a few times. This rearrangement joins TRBV27 to TRBJ1-1; D unclear. CDR1 is MNHEY and CDR2 is SMNVEV in the germline V gene (reference sequence). V was trimmed by 5 bases and J by 4 bases, leaving 11 bases between them. The CDR3 contains 13 residues. CDR3: CASSMYQGTEAFF. The CDR3, as DNA: TGTGCCAGCAGTATGTACCAAGGCACTGAAGCTTTCTTT.

The chain recombines TRBV9 with TRBJ1-1, with TRBD1 as a possible D gene (6 bases). The V end lost 0 bases, the J end lost 7 bases, and 28 bases lay between the germline ends. In germline, CDR1 is SGDLS, CDR2 YYNGEE. CDR3 size: 19 residues. The CDR3 DNA is TGTGCCAGCAGCGTAGATGCGGGTGGTGCTTTCGGGGGCTTTGATGAAGCTTTCTTT. Amino acids: CASSVDAGGAFGGFDEAFF.

The chain carries TRBV7-9 and TRBJ2-5, with TRBD1 matching over 9 bases. The CDR3 has 15 amino acids. Germline CDR1 is SEHNR and CDR2 is FQNEAQ (reference sequence). With 1 base clipped from V and 5 bases from J, the junction kept 5 bases outside the gene matches. The CDR3 sequence: CASSLGQGDDETQYF. In nucleotides, the CDR3 is TGTGCCAGCAGCTTAGGACAGGGGGACGACGAGACCCAGTACTTC.

The chain uses TRBV2 and TRBJ1-5, with D perhaps matching TRBD1 (5 bases). CDR1 and CDR2 (germline): SNHLY, FYNNEI. This CDR3 has 18 residues. Trimming took 5 bases from V and 0 from J, leaving 20 bases between them. This CDR3 is CASSWDPKDIASNQPQHF. The CDR3 nucleotides read TGTGCCAGCAGTTGGGACCCTAAAGACATAGCTAGCAATCAGCCCCAGCATTTT.

This clonotype was counted a few times. The chain employs TRBV5-6 and TRBJ1-1; 8 nucleotides line up with TRBD1. This CDR3 region has 18 residues. Germline V gene lookup returns CDR1 SGHDT and CDR2 YYEEEE. Trimming at V came to 4 bases and at J to 1 base, leaving 15 bases not matched to a gene. The CDR3 protein is CASSNNVDRAVWNTEAFF. CDR3 nucleotide sequence: TGTGCCAGCAGCAACAACGTGGACAGGGCCGTATGGAACACTGAAGCTTTCTTT.

This clonotype came up many times. This chain connects TRBV7-8 to TRBJ1-6; D possibly corresponds to TRBD1 (6 bases). Germline values: CDR1 SGHVS, CDR2 FQNEAQ. V was trimmed by 8 bases and J by 7 bases, leaving 21 bases between them. The CDR3 extends over 16 amino acids. CDR3 region: CASCWTVEDGNSPLHF. For the CDR3, the DNA is TGTGCCAGCTGTTGGACAGTGGAGGATGGGAATTCACCCCTCCACTTT.

The genes are TRBV4-2 and TRBJ2-1; TRBD2 matches at 9 bases. Per the germline V gene, CDR1 is LGHNA and CDR2 is YNFKEQ. Unmatched junction bases numbered 4, after V lost 0 bases and J lost 7 bases. The CDR3 is made up of 15 amino acids. The CDR3 DNA reads TGTGCCAGCAGCCAAGAGAAGCGGGGGGTGAATGAGCAGTTCTTC. Protein product: CASSQEKRGVNEQFF.